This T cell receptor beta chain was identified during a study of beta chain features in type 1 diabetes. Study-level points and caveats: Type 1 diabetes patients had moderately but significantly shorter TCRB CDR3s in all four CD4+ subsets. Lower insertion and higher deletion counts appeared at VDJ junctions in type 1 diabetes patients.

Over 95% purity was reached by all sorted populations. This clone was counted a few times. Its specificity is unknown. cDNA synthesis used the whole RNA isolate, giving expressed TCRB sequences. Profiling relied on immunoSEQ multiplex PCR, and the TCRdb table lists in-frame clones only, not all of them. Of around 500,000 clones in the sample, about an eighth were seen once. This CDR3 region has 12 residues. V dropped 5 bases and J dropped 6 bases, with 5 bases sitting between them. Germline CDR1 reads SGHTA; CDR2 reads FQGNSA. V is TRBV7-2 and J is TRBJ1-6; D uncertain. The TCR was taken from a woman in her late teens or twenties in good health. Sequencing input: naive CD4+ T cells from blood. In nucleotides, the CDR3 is TGTGCCAGCAGCCCCCTTAATTCACCCCTCCACTTT. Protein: CASSPLNSPLHF. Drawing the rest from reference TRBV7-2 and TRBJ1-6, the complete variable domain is GAGVSQSPSNKVTEKGKDVELRCDPISGHTALYWYRQSLGQGLEFLIYFQGNSAPDKSGLPSDRFSAERTGGSVSTLTIQRTQQEDSAVYLCASSPLNSPLHFGNGTRLTVT.